Listed below are T cell receptor beta chains from one sample, sequenced in a study of OX40 agonist ivuxolimab in advanced cancers. The assay was immunoSEQ multiplex PCR, and TCRdb's table has in-frame clones only and misses some. The repertoire holds some 45,000 clones, with 86% as singletons. Sequenced material: CD4+ or CD8+ T cells sorted from blood, taken in a trial of the OX40 agonist ivuxolimab. The source is an adult with an advanced solid tumor such as melanoma, head and neck, liver or kidney cancer. Both conserved end residues are part of each CDR3. The order of the fields is clone size, J gene, V gene, D gene, CDR3 protein, CDR3 DNA. A D gene is named only where the DNA matches it firmly. Clone size is stated in some rows and not others, as once, few, many or a class when expanded.

.,TRBJ2-3,TRBV14,TRBD2,CASSQEFGLAGEDTQYF,TGTGCCAGCAGCCAAGAGTTCGGACTAGCGGGAGAAGATACGCAGTATTTT
.,TRBJ2-7,TRBV4-1,.,CASSQEEEGFPHYEQYF,TGCGCCAGCAGCCAAGAAGAGGAAGGTTTCCCCCACTACGAGCAGTACTTC
.,TRBJ2-3,TRBV5-1,.,CASSLTGTSTDTQYF,TGCGCCAGCAGCCTGACAGGTACTAGCACAGATACGCAGTATTTT
.,TRBJ2-1,TRBV2,.,CASRVRPLSSYNEQFF,TGTGCCAGCAGAGTACGGCCGTTGAGCTCCTACAATGAGCAGTTCTTC
.,TRBJ2-1,TRBV19,.,CASSRGYLEQFF,TGTGCCAGTAGTCGGGGCTACCTCGAGCAGTTCTTC
.,TRBJ1-1,TRBV18,.,CASSTSGGDTEAFF,TGTGCCAGCTCAACCAGCGGGGGGGACACTGAAGCTTTCTTT
.,TRBJ2-3,TRBV6-5,.,CASSYSSGQLTDTQYF,TGTGCCAGCAGTTACTCGTCTGGACAGCTCACAGATACGCAGTATTTT
few,TRBJ2-1,TRBV28,.,CASSPADRSLLYEQFF,TGTGCCAGCAGTCCTGCTGACAGAAGCCTTTTGTATGAGCAGTTCTTC
.,TRBJ1-2,TRBV6-6,.,CASSYSVGFLGYTF,TGTGCCAGCAGTTACTCTGTGGGTTTTTTGGGCTACACCTTC
.,TRBJ2-6,TRBV5-4,TRBD1,CASSLLGQGLSSGANVLTF,TGTGCCAGCAGCTTGTTGGGACAGGGGCTAAGCTCTGGGGCCAACGTCCTGACTTTC
few,TRBJ1-2,TRBV6-5,.,CASSYEGDGYTF,TGTGCCAGCAGTTACGAGGGGGATGGCTACACCTTC
once,TRBJ2-4,TRBV6-5,.,CASTGAKNIQYF,TGTGCCAGCACAGGGGCCAAAAACATTCAGTACTTC
.,TRBJ1-1,TRBV7-9,TRBD1,CASSLGQGAIHTEAFF,TGTGCCAGCAGCTTAGGACAGGGGGCTATCCACACTGAAGCTTTCTTT
once,TRBJ1-2,TRBV7-8,.,CASSLNRQVYGYTF,TGTGCCAGCAGCTTAAATCGCCAGGTCTATGGCTACACCTTC
.,TRBJ2-1,TRBV2,.,CANLIAVPPYNEQFF,TGTGCCAACCTTATAGCGGTCCCCCCATACAATGAGCAGTTCTTC
once,TRBJ2-7,TRBV4-1,.,CASSPQGSTYEQYF,TGCGCCAGCAGCCCCCAAGGCAGCACCTACGAGCAGTACTTC
.,TRBJ2-7,TRBV4-1,.,CASSQSQGGLFEQYF,TGCGCCAGCAGCCAATCACAAGGGGGACTCTTCGAGCAGTACTTC
.,TRBJ2-7,TRBV7-9,.,CASSSSGEPYEQYF,TGTGCCAGCAGCTCGAGCGGTGAGCCCTACGAGCAGTACTTC
.,TRBJ2-7,TRBV28,.,CASSSGYEQYF,TGTGCCAGCAGTTCCGGGTACGAGCAGTACTTC
.,TRBJ2-3,TRBV5-1,TRBD2,CASSLALAGGSTDTQYF,TGCGCCAGCAGCTTGGCACTAGCGGGGGGGAGCACAGATACGCAGTATTTT
.,TRBJ1-4,TRBV14,.,CASSQERTVGSEKLFF,TGTGCCAGCAGCCAAGAGCGCACAGTGGGGAGTGAAAAACTGTTTTTT
.,TRBJ1-1,TRBV9,.,CASSPGPVGAEAFF,TGTGCCAGCAGCCCGGGACCCGTGGGAGCTGAAGCTTTCTTT
few,TRBJ1-1,TRBV5-1,.,CASSPASLNTEAFF,TGCGCCAGCAGCCCCGCCTCATTGAACACTGAAGCTTTCTTT
.,TRBJ1-1,TRBV2,TRBD1,CAMLASGRPDRGNTEAFF,TGTGCCATGCTGGCAAGTGGCCGACCTGACAGGGGGAACACTGAAGCTTTCTTT
once,TRBJ2-3,TRBV14,.,CASSQVSVRADTQYF,TGTGCCAGCAGCCAAGTATCTGTGCGCGCAGATACGCAGTATTTT
few,TRBJ2-1,TRBV11-3,TRBD2,CASSSSGLAAYNEQFF,TGTGCCAGCAGCTCTTCGGGACTAGCGGCCTACAATGAGCAGTTCTTC
.,TRBJ2-2,TRBV14,TRBD1,CASSLYGTGRTGELFF,TGTGCCAGCAGCCTGTACGGGACAGGACGCACCGGGGAGCTGTTTTTT
.,TRBJ1-1,TRBV19,.,CASSYTLNTEAFF,TGTGCTAGTAGTTACACGCTGAACACTGAAGCTTTCTTT
.,TRBJ2-5,TRBV28,.,CASSSSPSRALIGQETQYF,TGTGCCAGCAGTTCATCACCATCCCGGGCCCTGATTGGCCAAGAGACCCAGTACTTC
.,TRBJ2-5,TRBV7-9,.,CASSPTRTGQETQYF,TGTGCCAGCAGCCCTACCCGGACTGGACAAGAGACCCAGTACTTC
.,TRBJ1-1,TRBV7-9,TRBD1,CASRGTGGARAETEAFF,TGTGCCAGCAGAGGGACAGGGGGCGCCCGGGCGGAGACTGAAGCTTTCTTT
.,TRBJ2-2,TRBV6-4,.,CASSINPESSTGELFF,TGTGCCAGCAGTATTAATCCCGAGTCATCAACCGGGGAGCTGTTTTTT
medium-sized,TRBJ1-1,TRBV29-1,.,CSVPMSTEAFF,TGCAGCGTTCCCATGAGCACTGAAGCTTTCTTT
few,TRBJ2-7,TRBV27,TRBD2,CASSSTPGLSYEQYF,TGTGCCAGCAGTAGCACCCCGGGACTATCATACGAGCAGTACTTC
.,TRBJ2-2,TRBV27,TRBD2,CASSAGTRTGELFF,TGTGCCAGCAGTGCCGGGACTAGAACCGGGGAGCTGTTTTTT
.,TRBJ1-1,TRBV9,.,CASSVVSGAEYTEAFF,TGTGCCAGCAGCGTAGTCTCCGGGGCGGAATACACTGAAGCTTTCTTT
.,TRBJ2-1,TRBV2,.,CASSLGVDEQFF,TGTGCCAGCAGTCTCGGGGTGGATGAGCAGTTCTTC
.,TRBJ1-1,TRBV7-9,.,CASSVTQGKIEAFF,TGTGCCAGCAGCGTAACACAGGGAAAAATTGAAGCTTTCTTT
.,TRBJ2-1,TRBV4-1,.,CASSHRTGFYNEQFF,TGCGCCAGCAGCCATAGAACAGGGTTCTACAATGAGCAGTTCTTC
.,TRBJ1-1,TRBV28,.,CASSLTRGNTEAFF,TGTGCCAGCAGTTTAACCAGGGGGAACACTGAAGCTTTCTTT
.,TRBJ2-5,TRBV7-9,TRBD2,CASSLVRTRGVETQYF,TGTGCCAGCAGCTTAGTGAGGACCCGGGGGGTGGAGACCCAGTACTTC
.,TRBJ2-5,TRBV7-9,.,CASSLELAQETQYF,TGTGCCAGCAGCTTAGAGTTGGCCCAAGAGACCCAGTACTTC
.,TRBJ2-3,TRBV19,TRBD1,CASSIAGTGYGHSTDTQYF,TGTGCCAGTAGTATCGCCGGGACAGGGTATGGTCACAGCACAGATACGCAGTATTTT
.,TRBJ2-3,TRBV15,TRBD1,CATSRDPGTGVTDTQYF,TGTGCCACCAGCAGAGATCCCGGGACAGGGGTAACAGATACGCAGTATTTT
.,TRBJ2-2,TRBV29-1,.,CSVLRENTGELFF,TGCAGCGTTCTCCGGGAGAACACCGGGGAGCTGTTTTTT
.,TRBJ2-2,TRBV5-4,TRBD1,CASSQPGQGSGELFF,TGTGCCAGCAGCCAACCGGGACAGGGTTCGGGGGAGCTGTTTTTT
.,TRBJ2-1,TRBV9,.,CASSVGGGTEQFF,TGTGCCAGCAGCGTAGGGGGTGGGACAGAGCAGTTCTTC
.,TRBJ2-3,TRBV27,.,CASSLGLGADTQYF,TGTGCCAGCAGTTTGGGTTTGGGCGCAGATACGCAGTATTTT
.,TRBJ2-3,TRBV7-8,.,CASSLGGAHTDTQYF,TGTGCCAGCAGCTTAGGCGGGGCTCACACAGATACGCAGTATTTT
.,TRBJ1-3,TRBV5-1,.,CASSLEGLSSGNTIYF,TGCGCCAGCAGCTTGGAGGGGTTAAGCTCTGGAAACACCATATATTTT
.,TRBJ2-2,TRBV9,.,CASSVPNGRANTGELFF,TGTGCCAGCAGCGTCCCAAACGGGCGCGCGAACACCGGGGAGCTGTTTTTT
once,TRBJ1-1,TRBV29-1,.,CSAVTENTEAFF,TGCAGCGCCGTGACAGAGAACACTGAAGCTTTCTTT